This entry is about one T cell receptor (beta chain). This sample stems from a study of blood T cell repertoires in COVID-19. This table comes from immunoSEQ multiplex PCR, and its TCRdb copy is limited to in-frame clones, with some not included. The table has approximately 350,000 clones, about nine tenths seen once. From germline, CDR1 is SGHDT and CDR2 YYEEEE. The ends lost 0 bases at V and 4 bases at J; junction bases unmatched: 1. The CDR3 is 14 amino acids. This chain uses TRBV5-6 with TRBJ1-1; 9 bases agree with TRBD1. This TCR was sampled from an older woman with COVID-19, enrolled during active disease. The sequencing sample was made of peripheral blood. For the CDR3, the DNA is TGTGCCAGCAGCTTGGGGACAGGGGTCACTGAAGCTTTCTTT. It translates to CASSLGTGVTEAFF.